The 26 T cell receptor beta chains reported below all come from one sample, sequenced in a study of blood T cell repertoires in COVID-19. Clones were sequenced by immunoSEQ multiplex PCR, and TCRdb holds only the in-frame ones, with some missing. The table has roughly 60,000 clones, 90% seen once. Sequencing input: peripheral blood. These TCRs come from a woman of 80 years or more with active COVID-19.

CDR3 protein: CASRGLAGEGQETQYF. Written as DNA, the CDR3 is TGTGCCAGCAGGGGACTAGCGGGGGAGGGACAAGAGACCCAGTACTTC. The J gene is TRBJ2-5, the V gene TRBV7-9; TRBD2 agrees at 14 bases. V trimming: 6 bases; J trimming: 2 bases; junction bases outside the gene matches: 5. Germline CDR1 reads SEHNR; CDR2 reads FQNEAQ (reference sequence). This CDR3 spans 16 amino acids.

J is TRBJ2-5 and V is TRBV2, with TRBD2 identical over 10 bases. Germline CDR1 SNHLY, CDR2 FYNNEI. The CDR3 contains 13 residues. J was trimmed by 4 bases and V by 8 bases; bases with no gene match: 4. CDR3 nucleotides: TGTGCCAGCGGAGCGGGGGGGCGAGAGACCCAGTACTTC. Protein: CASGAGGRETQYF.

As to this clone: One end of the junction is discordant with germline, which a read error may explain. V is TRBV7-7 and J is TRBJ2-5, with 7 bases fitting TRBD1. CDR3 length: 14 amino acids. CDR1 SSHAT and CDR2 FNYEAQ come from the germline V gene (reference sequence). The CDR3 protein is CASSLHRGQETQYF. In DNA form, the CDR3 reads TGTGCTAGCAGCTTACACAGGGGCCAAGAGACCCAGTACTTC.

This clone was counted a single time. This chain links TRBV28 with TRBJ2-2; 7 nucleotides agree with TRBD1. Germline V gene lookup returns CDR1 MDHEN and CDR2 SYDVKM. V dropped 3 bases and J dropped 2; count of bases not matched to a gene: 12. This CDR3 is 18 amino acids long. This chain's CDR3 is CASSFSISTGFNTGELFF. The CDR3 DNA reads TGTGCCAGCAGTTTCTCGATTTCGACAGGGTTTAACACCGGGGAGCTGTTTTTT.

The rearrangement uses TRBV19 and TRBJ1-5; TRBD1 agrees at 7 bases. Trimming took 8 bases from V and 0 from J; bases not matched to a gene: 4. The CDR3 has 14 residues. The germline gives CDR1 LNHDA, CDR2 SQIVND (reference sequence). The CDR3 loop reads CASLDRYSNQPQHF. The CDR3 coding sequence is TGTGCCAGTCTGGACAGGTATAGCAATCAGCCCCAGCATTTT.

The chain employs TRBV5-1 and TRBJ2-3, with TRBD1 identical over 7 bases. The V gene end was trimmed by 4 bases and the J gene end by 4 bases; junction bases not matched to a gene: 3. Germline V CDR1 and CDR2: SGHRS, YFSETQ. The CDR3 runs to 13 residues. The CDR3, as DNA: TGCGCCAGCAGCGTGACAGGGTCAGATACGCAGTATTTT. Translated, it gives CASSVTGSDTQYF.

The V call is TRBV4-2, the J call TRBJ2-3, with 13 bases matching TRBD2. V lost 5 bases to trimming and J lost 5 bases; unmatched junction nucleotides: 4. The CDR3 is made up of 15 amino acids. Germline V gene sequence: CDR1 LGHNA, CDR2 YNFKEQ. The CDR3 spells CASSGTSGGGDTQYF. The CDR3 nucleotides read TGTGCCAGCAGCGGAACTAGCGGGGGGGGAGATACGCAGTATTTT.

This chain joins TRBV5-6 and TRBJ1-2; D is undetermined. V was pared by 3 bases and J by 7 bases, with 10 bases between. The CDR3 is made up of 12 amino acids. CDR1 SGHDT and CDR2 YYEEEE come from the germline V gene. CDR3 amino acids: CASSSYGSGYTF. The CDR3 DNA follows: TGTGCCAGCAGCTCCTACGGGAGTGGCTACACCTTC.

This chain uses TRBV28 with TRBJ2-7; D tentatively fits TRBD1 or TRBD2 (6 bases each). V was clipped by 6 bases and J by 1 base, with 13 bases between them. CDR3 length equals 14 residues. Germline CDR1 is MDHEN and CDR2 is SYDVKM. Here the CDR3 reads CASSLGGGSYEQYF. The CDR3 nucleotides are TGTGCCAGCAGCTTAGGGGGAGGATCCTACGAGCAGTACTTC.

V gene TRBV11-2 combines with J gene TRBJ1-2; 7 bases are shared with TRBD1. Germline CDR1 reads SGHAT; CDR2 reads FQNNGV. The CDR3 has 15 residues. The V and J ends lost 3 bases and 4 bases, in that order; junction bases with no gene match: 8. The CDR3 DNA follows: TGTGCCAGCAGCTTTACACAGGGGACGGTCTATGGCTACACCTTC. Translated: CASSFTQGTVYGYTF.

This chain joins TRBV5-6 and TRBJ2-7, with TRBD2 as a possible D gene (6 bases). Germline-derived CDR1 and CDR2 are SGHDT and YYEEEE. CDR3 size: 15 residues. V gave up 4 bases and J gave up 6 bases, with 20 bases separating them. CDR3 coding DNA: TGTGCCAGCAGCGGAACCGGGACTGCAGGGATCGAGCAGTACTTC. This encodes CASSGTGTAGIEQYF. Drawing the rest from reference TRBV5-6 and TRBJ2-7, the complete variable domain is DAGVTQSPTHLIKTRGQQVTLRCSPKSGHDTVSWYQQALGQGPQFIFQYYEEEERQRGNFPDRFSGHQFPNYSSELNVNALLLGDSALYLCASSGTGTAGIEQYFGPGTRLTVT.

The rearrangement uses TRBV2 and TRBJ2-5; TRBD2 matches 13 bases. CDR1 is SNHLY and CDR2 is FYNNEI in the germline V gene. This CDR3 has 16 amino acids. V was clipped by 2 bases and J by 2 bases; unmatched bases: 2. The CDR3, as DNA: TGTGCCAGCAGTGAACTGACTAGCGGGGGGCAAGAGACCCAGTACTTC. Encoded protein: CASSELTSGGQETQYF. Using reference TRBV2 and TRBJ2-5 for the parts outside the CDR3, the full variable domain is EPEVTQTPSHQVTQMGQEVILRCVPISNHLYFYWYRQILGQKVEFLVSFYNNEISEKSEIFDDQFSVERPDGSNFTLKIRSTKLEDSAMYFCASSELTSGGQETQYFGPGTRLLVL.

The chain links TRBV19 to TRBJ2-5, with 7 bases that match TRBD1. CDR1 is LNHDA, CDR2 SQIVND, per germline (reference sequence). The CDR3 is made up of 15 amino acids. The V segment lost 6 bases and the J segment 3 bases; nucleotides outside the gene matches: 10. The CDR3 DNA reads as TGTGCCAGTAGCCGAGGCGCAGGGGGAAAAGAGACCCAGTACTTC. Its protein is CASSRGAGGKETQYF.

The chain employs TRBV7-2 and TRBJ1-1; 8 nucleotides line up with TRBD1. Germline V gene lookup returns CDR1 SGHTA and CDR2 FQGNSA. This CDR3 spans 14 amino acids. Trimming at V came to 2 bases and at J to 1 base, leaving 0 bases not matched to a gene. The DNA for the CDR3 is TGTGCCAGCAGCTTACAGGGGGCGAACACTGAAGCTTTCTTT. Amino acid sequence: CASSLQGANTEAFF.

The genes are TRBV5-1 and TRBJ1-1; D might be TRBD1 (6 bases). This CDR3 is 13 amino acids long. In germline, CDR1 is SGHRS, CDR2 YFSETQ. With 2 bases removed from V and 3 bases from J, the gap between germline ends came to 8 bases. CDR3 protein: CASSLQGDTEAFF. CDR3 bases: TGCGCCAGCAGCTTACAGGGAGACACTGAAGCTTTCTTT.

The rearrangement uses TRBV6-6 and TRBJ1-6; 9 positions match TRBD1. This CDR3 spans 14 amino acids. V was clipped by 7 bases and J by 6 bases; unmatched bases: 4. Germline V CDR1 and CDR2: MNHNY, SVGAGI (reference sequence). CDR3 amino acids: CASNQQGANSPLHF. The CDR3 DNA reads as TGTGCCAGCAACCAACAGGGGGCTAATTCACCCCTCCACTTT.

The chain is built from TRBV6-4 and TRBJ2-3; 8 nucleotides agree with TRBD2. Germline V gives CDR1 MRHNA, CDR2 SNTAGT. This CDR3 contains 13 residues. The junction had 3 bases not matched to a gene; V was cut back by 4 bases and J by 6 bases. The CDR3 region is CASSVGGEDTQYF. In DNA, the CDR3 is TGTGCCAGCAGTGTCGGGGGGGAGGATACGCAGTATTTT.

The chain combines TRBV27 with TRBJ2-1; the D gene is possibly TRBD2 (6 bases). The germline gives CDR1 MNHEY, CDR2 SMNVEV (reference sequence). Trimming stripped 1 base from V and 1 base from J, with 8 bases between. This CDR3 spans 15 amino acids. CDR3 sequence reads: CASSLYAGSYNEQFF. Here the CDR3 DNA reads TGTGCCAGCAGTTTATACGCGGGATCCTACAATGAGCAGTTCTTC.

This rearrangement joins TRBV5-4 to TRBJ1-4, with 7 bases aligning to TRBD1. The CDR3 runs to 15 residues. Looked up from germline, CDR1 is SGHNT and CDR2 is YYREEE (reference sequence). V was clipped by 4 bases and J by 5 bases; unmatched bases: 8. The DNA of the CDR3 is TGTGCCAGCAGCCTCCCCGGGACAGCAAATGAAAAACTGTTTTTT. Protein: CASSLPGTANEKLFF.

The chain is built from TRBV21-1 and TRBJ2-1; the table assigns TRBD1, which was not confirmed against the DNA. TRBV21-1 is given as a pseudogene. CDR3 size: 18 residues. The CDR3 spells CASSKRGPGGQIYNEQFF. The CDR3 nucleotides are TGTGCCAGCAGCAAAAGAGGGCCTGGGGGACAGATCTACAATGAGCAGTTCTTC.

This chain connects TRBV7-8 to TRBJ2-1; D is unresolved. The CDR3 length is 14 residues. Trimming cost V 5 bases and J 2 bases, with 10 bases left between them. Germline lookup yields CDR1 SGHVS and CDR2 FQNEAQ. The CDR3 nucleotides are TGTGCCAGCAGCCTCGTCAGTCCCTACAATGAGCAGTTCTTC. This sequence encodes CASSLVSPYNEQFF.

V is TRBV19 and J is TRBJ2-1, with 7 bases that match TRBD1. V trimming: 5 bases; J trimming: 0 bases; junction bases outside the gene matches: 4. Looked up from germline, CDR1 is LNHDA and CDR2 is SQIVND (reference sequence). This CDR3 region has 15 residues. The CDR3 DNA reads TGTGCCAGTAGTCTTGACAGGGACTCCTACAATGAGCAGTTCTTC. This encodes CASSLDRDSYNEQFF.

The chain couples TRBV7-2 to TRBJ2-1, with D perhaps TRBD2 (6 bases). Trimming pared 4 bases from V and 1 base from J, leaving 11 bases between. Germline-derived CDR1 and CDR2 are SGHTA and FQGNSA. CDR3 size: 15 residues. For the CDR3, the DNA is TGTGCCAGCAGCTCCGGGAGCGGGTCCTACAATGAGCAGTTCTTC. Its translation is CASSSGSGSYNEQFF.

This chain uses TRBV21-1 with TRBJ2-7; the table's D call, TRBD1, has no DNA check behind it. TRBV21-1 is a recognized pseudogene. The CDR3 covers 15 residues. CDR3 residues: CASSNGQGSNYEQYF. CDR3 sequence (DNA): TGTGCCAGCAGCAATGGCCAGGGAAGTAACTACGAGCAGTACTTC.

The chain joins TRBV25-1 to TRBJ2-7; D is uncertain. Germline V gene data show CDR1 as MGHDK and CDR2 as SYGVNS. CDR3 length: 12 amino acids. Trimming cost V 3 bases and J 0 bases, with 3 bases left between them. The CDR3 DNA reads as TGTGCCAGCAGTGACGGCTCCTACGAGCAGTACTTC. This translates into CASSDGSYEQYF.

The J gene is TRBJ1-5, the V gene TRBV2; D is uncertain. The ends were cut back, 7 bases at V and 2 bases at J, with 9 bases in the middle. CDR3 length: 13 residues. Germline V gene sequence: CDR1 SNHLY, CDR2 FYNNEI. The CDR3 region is CASNYYGNQPQHF. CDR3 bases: TGTGCCAGCAATTACTACGGCAATCAGCCCCAGCATTTT.